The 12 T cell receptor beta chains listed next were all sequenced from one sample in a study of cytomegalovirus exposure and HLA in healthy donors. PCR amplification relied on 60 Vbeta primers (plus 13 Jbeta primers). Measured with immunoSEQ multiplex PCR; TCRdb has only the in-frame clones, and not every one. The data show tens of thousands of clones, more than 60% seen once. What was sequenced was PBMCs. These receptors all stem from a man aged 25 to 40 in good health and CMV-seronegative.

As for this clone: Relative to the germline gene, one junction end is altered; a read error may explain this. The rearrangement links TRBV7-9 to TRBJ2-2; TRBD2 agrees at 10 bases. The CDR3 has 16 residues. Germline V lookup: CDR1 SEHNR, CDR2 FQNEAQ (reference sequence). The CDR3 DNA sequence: TGTGCCAGCAGCCTAGCCGGGACTAGCGCCACCGGGGAGCTGTTTTTT. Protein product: CASSLAGTSATGELFF.

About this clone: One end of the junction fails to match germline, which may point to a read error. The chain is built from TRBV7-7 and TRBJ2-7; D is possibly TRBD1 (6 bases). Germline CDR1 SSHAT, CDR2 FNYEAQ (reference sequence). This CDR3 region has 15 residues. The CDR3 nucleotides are TGTGCTAGCAGCTTAGCACAGGGAAATAACCACGAGCAGTACTTC. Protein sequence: CASSLAQGNNHEQYF.

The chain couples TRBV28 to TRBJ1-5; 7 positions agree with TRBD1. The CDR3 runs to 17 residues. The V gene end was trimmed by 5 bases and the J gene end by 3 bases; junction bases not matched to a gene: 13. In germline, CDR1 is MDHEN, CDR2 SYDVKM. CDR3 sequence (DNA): TGTGCCAGCAGTCCTCCAATTTACAGGGGAACCAATCAGCCCCAGCATTTT. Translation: CASSPPIYRGTNQPQHF.

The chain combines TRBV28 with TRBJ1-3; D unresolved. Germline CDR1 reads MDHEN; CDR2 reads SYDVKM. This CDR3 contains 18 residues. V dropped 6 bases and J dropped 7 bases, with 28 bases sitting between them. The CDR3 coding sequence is TGTGCCAGCAGCCCTCGCCAATTCTGGATCACCAGAGGGAACACCATATATTTT. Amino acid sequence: CASSPRQFWITRGNTIYF.

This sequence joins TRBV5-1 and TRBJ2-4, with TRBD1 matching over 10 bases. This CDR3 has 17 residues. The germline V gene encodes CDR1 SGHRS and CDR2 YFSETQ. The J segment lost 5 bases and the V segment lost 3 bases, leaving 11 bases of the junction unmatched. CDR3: CASSSYRGTGAENIQYF. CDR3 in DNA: TGCGCCAGCAGCTCATACCGGGGGACAGGGGCGGAAAACATTCAGTACTTC.

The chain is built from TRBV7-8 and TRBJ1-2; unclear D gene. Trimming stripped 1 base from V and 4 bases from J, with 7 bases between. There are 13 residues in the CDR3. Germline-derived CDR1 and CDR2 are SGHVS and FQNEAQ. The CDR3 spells CASSLDEGYGYTF. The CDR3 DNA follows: TGTGCCAGCAGCTTAGATGAGGGCTATGGCTACACCTTC.

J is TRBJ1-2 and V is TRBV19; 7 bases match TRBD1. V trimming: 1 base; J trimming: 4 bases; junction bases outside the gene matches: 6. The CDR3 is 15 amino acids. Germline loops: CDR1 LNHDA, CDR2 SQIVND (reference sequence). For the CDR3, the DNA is TGTGCCAGTAGTATAGGAGGCAGGGGGGCCTATGGCTACACCTTC. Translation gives CASSIGGRGAYGYTF.

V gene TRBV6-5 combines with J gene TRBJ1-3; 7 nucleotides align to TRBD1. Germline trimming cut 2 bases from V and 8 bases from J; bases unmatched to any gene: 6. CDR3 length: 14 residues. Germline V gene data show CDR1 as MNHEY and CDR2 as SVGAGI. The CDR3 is CASSYRGPLDTIYF. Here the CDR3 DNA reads TGTGCCAGCAGTTACAGGGGGCCCTTAGACACCATATATTTT.

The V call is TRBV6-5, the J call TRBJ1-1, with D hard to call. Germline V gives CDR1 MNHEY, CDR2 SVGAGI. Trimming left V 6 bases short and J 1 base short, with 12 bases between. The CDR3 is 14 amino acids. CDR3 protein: CASRPREGNTEAFF. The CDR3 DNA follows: TGTGCCAGCAGGCCCCGGGAGGGGAACACTGAAGCTTTCTTT.

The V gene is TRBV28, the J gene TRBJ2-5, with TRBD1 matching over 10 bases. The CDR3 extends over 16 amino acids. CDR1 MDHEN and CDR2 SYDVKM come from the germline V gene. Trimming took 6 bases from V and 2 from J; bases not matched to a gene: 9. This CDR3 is CASSQDRGSFQETQYF. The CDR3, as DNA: TGTGCCAGCAGCCAGGACAGGGGGTCATTTCAAGAGACCCAGTACTTC.

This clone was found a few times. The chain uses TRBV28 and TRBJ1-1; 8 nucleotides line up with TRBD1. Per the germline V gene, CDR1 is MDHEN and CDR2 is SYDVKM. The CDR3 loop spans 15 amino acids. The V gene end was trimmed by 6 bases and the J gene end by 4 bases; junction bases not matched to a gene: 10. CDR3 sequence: CASRSRDRRSTEAFF. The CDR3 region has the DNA TGTGCCAGCAGAAGCCGGGACAGGAGGAGCACTGAAGCTTTCTTT.

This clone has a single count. CDR3 amino acids: CASSLEGLAGAIDTQYF. For the CDR3, the DNA is TGTGCCAGCAGCTTGGAAGGACTAGCGGGAGCAATAGATACGCAGTATTTT. The chain joins TRBV11-1 to TRBJ2-3; TRBD2 agrees at 13 bases. Germline V lookup: CDR1 SGHAT, CDR2 FQDESV (reference sequence). The CDR3 covers 17 residues. The V segment lost 3 bases and the J segment 5 bases; nucleotides outside the gene matches: 8. The full variable domain, completed using reference TRBV11-1 and TRBJ2-3, is EAEVAQSPRYKITEKSQAVAFWCDPISGHATLYWYRQILGQGPELLVQFQDESVVDDSQLPKDRFSAERLKGVDSTLKIQPAELGDSAMYLCASSLEGLAGAIDTQYFGPGTRLTVL.